This entry lists 9 T cell receptor beta chains sequenced from one sample in a study of T cell clones after liver transplantation. The repertoire was sequenced with immunoSEQ multiplex PCR; TCRdb's copy has only in-frame clones and lacks some. The table lists 65,000 to 95,000 clones, about four fifths of them singletons. The sequencing used CD4+ T cells from blood, collected before liver transplant. All receptors come from a human donor who received a liver transplant.

The chain is built from TRBV12-1 and TRBJ1-2. TRBV12-1 counts as a pseudogene. This CDR3 contains 9 residues. DNA for the CDR3: TGTGCCAGCAACTATGGCTACACCTTC. Translated, it gives CASNYGYTF.

The rearrangement links TRBV6-6 to TRBJ1-1, with D perhaps TRBD1 (5 bases). Germline assignment: CDR1 MNHNY and CDR2 SVGAGI (reference sequence). The ends were cut back, 5 bases at V and 0 bases at J, with 10 bases in the middle. The CDR3 totals 14 residues. The CDR3 DNA reads TGTGCCAGCAGTCCGGGACGGATGAACACTGAAGCTTTCTTT. This codes for CASSPGRMNTEAFF.

V gene TRBV6-1 combines with J gene TRBJ2-3; TRBD2 aligns across 9 bases. V was pared by 2 bases and J by 6 bases, with 15 bases of the junction left unmatched. Germline CDR1 and CDR2: MNHNS and SASEGT. The CDR3 sequence is 18 residues long. This chain's CDR3 is CASSESFWAGGSRDTQYF. CDR3 DNA sequence: TGTGCCAGCAGTGAATCTTTTTGGGCGGGAGGGTCCAGGGATACGCAGTATTTT.

V usage is TRBV5-5 and J usage is TRBJ2-5; D uncertain. The closer fit of TRBJ2-7 to the DNA end suggests the J call may be wrong. The CDR3 totals 15 residues. Germline-derived CDR1 and CDR2 are SGHKS and YYEKEE (reference sequence). CDR3 nucleotides: TGTGCCAGCACCCTCGCTGGTTTCCCCACCTACGAGCAGTACTTC. This sequence encodes CASTLAGFPTYEQYF.

As to this clone: Other DNA sequences in this sample translate to the same CDR3. The rearrangement links TRBV2 to TRBJ1-2; a weak D match, TRBD1 (6 bases). The germline V gene has CDR1 SNHLY and CDR2 FYNNEI. This CDR3 is 13 amino acids long. Trimming took 5 bases from V and 0 from J, leaving 7 bases between them. CDR3 coding DNA: TGTGCCAGCAGTCGGGACACTAACTATGGCTACACCTTC. Translated: CASSRDTNYGYTF.

This chain uses TRBV29-1 with TRBJ2-7; the D is unclear. In germline, CDR1 is SQVTM, CDR2 ANQGSEA. This CDR3 is built from 11 residues. Trimming took off 4 bases at V and 2 bases at J, with 6 bases between the two ends. The CDR3 loop is CSVGSTYEQYF. CDR3 sequence (DNA): TGCAGCGTTGGGTCCACCTACGAGCAGTACTTC.

The chain couples TRBV7-2 to TRBJ2-2; D ambiguous. Trimming removed 2 bases from V and 2 bases from J, with 9 bases in between. This CDR3 spans 15 amino acids. Germline-derived CDR1 and CDR2 are SGHTA and FQGNSA. In DNA form, the CDR3 reads TGTGCCAGCAGCTTACGCCAGACCAACACCGGGGAGCTGTTTTTT. This codes for CASSLRQTNTGELFF.

The rearrangement links TRBV5-4 to TRBJ2-7; a weak D match, TRBD2 (6 bases). V was trimmed by 3 bases and J by 7 bases, leaving 14 bases between them. The germline CDR1 and CDR2 sequences are SGHNT and YYREEE (reference sequence). The CDR3 has 13 amino acids. For the CDR3, the DNA is TGTGCCAGCAGCTCCGGACTAACATGGGAGCAGTACTTC. It is translated as CASSSGLTWEQYF.

For the CDR3, the DNA is TGCGCCAGCAGCTTACGGGGCCAACAGCCCCAGCATTTT. It encodes CASSLRGQQPQHF. V and J are TRBV5-1 and TRBJ1-5; D possibly corresponds to TRBD1 (5 bases). Trimming removed 2 bases at V and 7 bases at J, with 10 bases between. The germline V gene has CDR1 SGHRS and CDR2 YFSETQ. This CDR3 contains 13 residues.